Presented here are 7 T cell receptor beta chains from one specimen sequenced in a study of T-cell reconstitution after alpha-beta-depleted transplantation in children. TCRbeta library construction was performed incorporating unique molecular identifiers. TCRdb re-called the PCR reads through MiXCR, storing one row per CDR3 protein. The profile shows 210,000 or so distinct CDR3 sequences, approximately 10% of them singletons. Here the sequenced sample was PBMCs, taken before TCRalphabeta/CD19-depleted stem cell transplant. The receptors derive from a child less than two years old with acute myeloid leukemia, due to receive a stem cell transplant.

This clonotype appeared many times. The CDR3: CASRESRTARGGYTF. The CDR3 DNA reads as TGTGCCAGCAGAGAGAGTCGGACAGCCAGGGGTGGCTACACCTTC. The J gene is TRBJ1-2, the V gene TRBV6-1, with a tentative D call TRBD1 (6 bases). The V gene's germline CDR1 is MNHNS and CDR2 SASEGT. Trimming took 6 bases from V and 7 from J, leaving 21 bases between them. This CDR3 comprises 15 residues.

This clonotype was counted many times. The chain has TRBV12-3 or TRBV12-4 and TRBJ1-5, with D hard to call. V was pared by 3 bases and J by 4 bases, with 13 bases between. This CDR3 comprises 15 residues. CDR3 sequence reads: CASSFFRVPNQPQHF. The CDR3 nucleotides are TGTGCCAGCAGTTTCTTCCGGGTCCCAAATCAGCCCCAGCATTTT.

This clonotype was seen at least ten times. The V and J genes are TRBV3-1 and TRBJ1-2; D not certain. CDR1 is LGHDT, CDR2 YNNKEL, per germline (reference sequence). V gave up 0 bases and J gave up 2 bases, with 7 bases separating them. This CDR3 is built from 14 residues. This CDR3 reads CASSQEETNYGYTF. The CDR3 nucleotides read TGTGCCAGCAGCCAAGAAGAAACCAACTATGGCTACACCTTC. The full variable domain, completed using reference TRBV3-1 and TRBJ1-2, is DTAVSQTPKYLVTQMGNDKSIKCEQNLGHDTMYWYKQDSKKFLKIMFSYNNKELIINETVPNRFSPKSPDKAHLNLHINSLELGDSAVYFCASSQEETNYGYTFGSGTRLTVV.

This clonotype was recorded at least ten times. This chain uses TRBV13 with TRBJ2-5; D possibly corresponds to TRBD2 (5 bases). Germline CDR1 and CDR2: PRHDT and FYEKMQ (reference sequence). V gave up 2 bases and J gave up 3 bases, with 13 bases separating them. This CDR3 is built from 15 residues. CDR3 loop: CASSLTGGPKETQYF. CDR3 DNA: TGTGCCAGCAGCTTAACCGGAGGCCCGAAAGAGACCCAGTACTTC. Together with reference TRBV13 and TRBJ2-5, the CDR3 gives the full variable domain: AAGVIQSPRHLIKEKRETATLKCYPIPRHDTVYWYQQGPGQDPQFLISFYEKMQSDKGSIPDRFSAQQFSDYHSELNMSSLELGDSALYFCASSLTGGPKETQYFGPGTRLLVL.

This clonotype has ten or more counts. The chain links TRBV7-8 to TRBJ1-1, with D hard to call. Germline CDR1 is SGHVS and CDR2 is FQNEAQ. V lost 4 bases to trimming and J lost 8 bases, with 17 bases between them. This CDR3 has 14 residues. The CDR3 nucleotides are TGTGCCAGCAGCTCCCTAGTTCTGAGTATCGAAGCTTTCTTT. This sequence encodes CASSSLVLSIEAFF.

This clonotype was detected ten times or more. The chain joins TRBV11-2 to TRBJ1-6; D gene uncertain. Germline-derived CDR1 and CDR2 are SGHAT and FQNNGV. V was pared by 1 base and J by 7 bases, with 5 bases between. The CDR3 covers 13 residues. The CDR3 here is CASSLVENSPLHF. The CDR3 nucleotides read TGTGCCAGCAGCTTAGTGGAAAATTCACCCCTCCACTTT.

This clonotype was counted many times. The V gene is TRBV24-1, the J gene TRBJ2-1, with 13 bases fitting TRBD2. V shed 3 bases and J 3 bases; nucleotides not matched to a gene: 1. Germline lookup yields CDR1 KGHDR and CDR2 SFDVKD. The CDR3 has 16 residues. Here the CDR3 DNA reads TGTGCCACCAGTGATACTAGCGGGAGGGACTACAATGAGCAGTTCTTC. It codes for CATSDTSGRDYNEQFF.